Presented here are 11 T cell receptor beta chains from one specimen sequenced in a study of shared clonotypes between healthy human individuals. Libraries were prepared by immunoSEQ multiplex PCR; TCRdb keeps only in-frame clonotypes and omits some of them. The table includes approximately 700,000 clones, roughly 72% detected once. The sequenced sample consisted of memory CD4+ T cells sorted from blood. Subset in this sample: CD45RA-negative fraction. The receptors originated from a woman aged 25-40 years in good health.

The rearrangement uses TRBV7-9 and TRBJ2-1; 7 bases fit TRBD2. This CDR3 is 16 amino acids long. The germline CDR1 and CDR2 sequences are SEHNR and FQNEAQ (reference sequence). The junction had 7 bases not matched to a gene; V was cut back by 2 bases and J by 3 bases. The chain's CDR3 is CASSLWGGRNYNEQFF. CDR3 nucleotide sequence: TGTGCCAGCAGCTTATGGGGCGGGAGAAACTACAATGAGCAGTTCTTC.

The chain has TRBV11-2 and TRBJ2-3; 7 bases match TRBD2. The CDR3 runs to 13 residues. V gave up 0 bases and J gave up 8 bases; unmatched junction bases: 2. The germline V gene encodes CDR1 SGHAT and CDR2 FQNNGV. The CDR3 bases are TGTGCCAGCAGCTTAGATCCGGGGGGTACGCAGTATTTT. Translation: CASSLDPGGTQYF.

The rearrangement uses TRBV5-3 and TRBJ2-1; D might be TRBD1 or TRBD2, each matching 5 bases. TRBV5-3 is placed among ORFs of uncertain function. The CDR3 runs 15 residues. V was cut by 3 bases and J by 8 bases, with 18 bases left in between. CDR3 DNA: TGTGCCAGAAGCTCAAAGGGGCACCTCGGGGATGAGCAGTTCTTC. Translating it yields CARSSKGHLGDEQFF.

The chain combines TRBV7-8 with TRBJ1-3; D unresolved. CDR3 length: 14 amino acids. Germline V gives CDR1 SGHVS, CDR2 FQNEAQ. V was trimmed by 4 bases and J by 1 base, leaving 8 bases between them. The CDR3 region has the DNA TGTGCCAGCAGCTCCTGGACTTCTGGAAACACCATATATTTT. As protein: CASSSWTSGNTIYF. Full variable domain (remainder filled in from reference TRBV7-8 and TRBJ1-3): GAGVSQSPRYKVAKRGQDVALRCDPISGHVSLFWYQQALGQGPEFLTYFQNEAQLDKSGLPSDRFFAERPEGSVSTLKIQRTQQEDSAVYLCASSSWTSGNTIYFGEGSWLTVV.

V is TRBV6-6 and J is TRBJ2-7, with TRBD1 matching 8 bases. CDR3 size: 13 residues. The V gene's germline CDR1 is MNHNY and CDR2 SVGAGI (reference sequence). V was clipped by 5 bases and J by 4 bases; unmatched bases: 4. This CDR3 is CASSKGQEYEQYF. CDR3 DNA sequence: TGTGCCAGCAGTAAGGGACAGGAGTACGAGCAGTACTTC.

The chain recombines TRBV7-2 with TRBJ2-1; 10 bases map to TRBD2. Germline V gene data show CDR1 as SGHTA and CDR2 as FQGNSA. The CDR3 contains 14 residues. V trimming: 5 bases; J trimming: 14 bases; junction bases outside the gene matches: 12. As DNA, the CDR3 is TGTGCCAGCAGCCCCCTTACCAGCGGGAGGGCCGAGTTCTTC. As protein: CASSPLTSGRAEFF.

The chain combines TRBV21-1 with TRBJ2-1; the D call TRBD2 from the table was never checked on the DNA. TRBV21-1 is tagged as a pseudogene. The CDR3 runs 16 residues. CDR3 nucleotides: TGTGCCAGCAGCAAAGATACAGCGGGAGACTACAATGAGCAGTTCTTC. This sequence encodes CASSKDTAGDYNEQFF.

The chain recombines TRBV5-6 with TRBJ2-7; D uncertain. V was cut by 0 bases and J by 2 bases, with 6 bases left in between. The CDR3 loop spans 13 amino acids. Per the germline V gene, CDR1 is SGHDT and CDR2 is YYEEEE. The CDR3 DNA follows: TGTGCCAGCAGCTTGGACACCGCCTACGAGCAGTACTTC. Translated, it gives CASSLDTAYEQYF.

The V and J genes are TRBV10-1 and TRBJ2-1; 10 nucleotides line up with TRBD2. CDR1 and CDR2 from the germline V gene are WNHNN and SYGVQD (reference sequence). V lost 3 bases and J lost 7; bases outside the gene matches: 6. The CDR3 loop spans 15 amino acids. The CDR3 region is CASSEELAGRNEQFF. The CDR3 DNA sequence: TGCGCCAGCAGTGAAGAACTAGCGGGACGGAATGAGCAGTTCTTC.

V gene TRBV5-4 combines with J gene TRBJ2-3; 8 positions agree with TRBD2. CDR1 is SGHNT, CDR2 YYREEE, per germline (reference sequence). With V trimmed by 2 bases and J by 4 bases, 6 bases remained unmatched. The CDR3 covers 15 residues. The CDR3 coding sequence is TGTGCCAGCAGCTTATTGCTAGCGGGTTCAGATACGCAGTATTTT. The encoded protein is CASSLLLAGSDTQYF.

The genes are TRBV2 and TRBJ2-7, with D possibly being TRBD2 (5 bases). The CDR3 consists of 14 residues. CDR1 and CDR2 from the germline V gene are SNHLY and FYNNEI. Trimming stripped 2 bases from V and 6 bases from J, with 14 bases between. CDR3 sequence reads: CASSEWWENSEQYF. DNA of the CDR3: TGTGCCAGCAGTGAATGGTGGGAGAATAGCGAGCAGTACTTC.